Sequencing of this T cell receptor (beta chain) was carried out in a study of identical twins. Template switching supplied a universal primer site; unique molecular identifiers were carried on the cDNA. TCRdb redid the calling of the 5' RACE reads with MiXCR, one entry per CDR3 protein. The sample has about 530,000 distinct CDR3 sequences; 13% to 15% are singletons. V gave up 0 bases and J gave up 3 bases, with 15 bases separating them. Per germline, CDR1 MNHEY and CDR2 SVGAGI. This CDR3 is built from 16 residues. In addition, the sample was reused for a study of yellow fever vaccine responses in identical twins.

The specimen was CD4+ T cells sorted from blood. The chain is built from TRBV6-5 and TRBJ2-7; weak D call: TRBD1 (5 bases). The clonotype was recovered from a woman between 18 and 30 years old in good health. The CDR3 sequence: CASSYSAQGGFYEQYF. DNA for the CDR3: TGTGCCAGCAGTTACTCGGCGCAGGGTGGCTTCTACGAGCAGTACTTC.